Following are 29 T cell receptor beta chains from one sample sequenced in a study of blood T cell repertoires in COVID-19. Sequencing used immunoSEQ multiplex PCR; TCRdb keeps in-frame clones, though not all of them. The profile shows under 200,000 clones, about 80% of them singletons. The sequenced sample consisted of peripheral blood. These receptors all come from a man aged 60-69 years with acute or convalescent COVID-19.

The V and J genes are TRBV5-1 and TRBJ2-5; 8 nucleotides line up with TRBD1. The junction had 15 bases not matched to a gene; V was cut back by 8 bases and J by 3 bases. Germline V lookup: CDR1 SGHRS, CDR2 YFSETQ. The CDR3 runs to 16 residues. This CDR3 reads CASDRGENSRKETQYF. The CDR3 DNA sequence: TGCGCCAGTGACAGGGGAGAAAATAGCCGCAAAGAGACCCAGTACTTC.

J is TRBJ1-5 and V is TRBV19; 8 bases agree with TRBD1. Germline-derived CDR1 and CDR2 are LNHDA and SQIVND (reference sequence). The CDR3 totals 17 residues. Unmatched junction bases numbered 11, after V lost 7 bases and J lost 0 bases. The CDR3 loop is CASTVTGAQYSNQPQHF. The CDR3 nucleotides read TGTGCCAGTACCGTGACAGGGGCCCAATATAGCAATCAGCCCCAGCATTTT.

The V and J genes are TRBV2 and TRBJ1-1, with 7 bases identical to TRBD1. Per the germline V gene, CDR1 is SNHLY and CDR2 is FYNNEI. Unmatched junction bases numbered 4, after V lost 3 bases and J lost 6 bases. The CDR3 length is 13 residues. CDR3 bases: TGTGCCAGCAGTGACAGGGGGTTCGCTGAAGCTTTCTTT. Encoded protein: CASSDRGFAEAFF.

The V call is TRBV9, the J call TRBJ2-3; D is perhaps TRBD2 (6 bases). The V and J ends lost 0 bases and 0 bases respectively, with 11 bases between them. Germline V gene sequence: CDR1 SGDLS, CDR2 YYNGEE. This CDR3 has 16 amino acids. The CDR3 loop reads CASSVALAGSTDTQYF. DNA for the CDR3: TGTGCCAGCAGCGTAGCTCTCGCGGGAAGCACAGATACGCAGTATTTT.

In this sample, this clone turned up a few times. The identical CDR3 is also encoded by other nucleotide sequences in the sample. As DNA, the CDR3 is TGTGCCAGCTCACGCCCGGGACAGGGGGCGACCGGGGAGCTGTTTTTT. Its protein product is CASSRPGQGATGELFF. The J gene is TRBJ2-2, the V gene TRBV18; 12 bases are a match to TRBD1. CDR1 KGHSH and CDR2 LQKENI come from the germline V gene. V was pared by 4 bases and J by 5 bases, with 5 bases of the junction left unmatched. The CDR3 length is 16 residues.

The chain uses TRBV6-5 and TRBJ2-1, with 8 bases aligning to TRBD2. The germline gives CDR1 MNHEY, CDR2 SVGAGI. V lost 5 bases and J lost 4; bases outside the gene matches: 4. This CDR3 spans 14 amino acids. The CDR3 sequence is CASSHGGGYNEQFF. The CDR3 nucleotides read TGTGCCAGCAGTCACGGGGGGGGATACAATGAGCAGTTCTTC.

The CDR3 DNA reads as TGTGCCAGCAGAGGGTGGCTTCAGGGGCAGCCCCAGCATTTT. This encodes CASRGWLQGQPQHF. J is TRBJ1-5 and V is TRBV2; D is possibly TRBD1 (6 bases). The V gene's germline CDR1 is SNHLY and CDR2 FYNNEI. CDR3 length: 14 residues. The V gene lost 6 bases and the J gene lost 7 bases, with 16 bases spanning the gap. Using reference TRBV2 and TRBJ1-5 for the parts outside the CDR3, the full variable domain is EPEVTQTPSHQVTQMGQEVILRCVPISNHLYFYWYRQILGQKVEFLVSFYNNEISEKSEIFDDQFSVERPDGSNFTLKIRSTKLEDSAMYFCASRGWLQGQPQHFGDGTRLSIL.

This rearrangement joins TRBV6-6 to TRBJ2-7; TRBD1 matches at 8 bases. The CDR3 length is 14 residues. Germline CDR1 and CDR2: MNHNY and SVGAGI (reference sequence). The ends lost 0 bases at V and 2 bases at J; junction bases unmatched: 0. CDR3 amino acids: CASSYSDRAYEQYF. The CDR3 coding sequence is TGTGCCAGCAGTTACTCGGACAGGGCCTACGAGCAGTACTTC.

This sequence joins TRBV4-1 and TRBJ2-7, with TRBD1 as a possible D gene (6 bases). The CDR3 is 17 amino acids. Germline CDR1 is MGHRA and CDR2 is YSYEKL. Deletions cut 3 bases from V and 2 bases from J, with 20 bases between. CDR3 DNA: TGCGCCAGCAGCCATTTTTCCTCTTCCGAGGGGGCCTACGAGCAGTACTTC. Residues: CASSHFSSSEGAYEQYF.

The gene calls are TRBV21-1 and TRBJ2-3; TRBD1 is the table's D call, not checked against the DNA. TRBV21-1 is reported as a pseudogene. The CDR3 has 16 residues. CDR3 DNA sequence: TGTGCCAGCATCTCGCAGGGGGCCCCTAGCACAGATACGCAGTATTTT. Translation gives CASISQGAPSTDTQYF.

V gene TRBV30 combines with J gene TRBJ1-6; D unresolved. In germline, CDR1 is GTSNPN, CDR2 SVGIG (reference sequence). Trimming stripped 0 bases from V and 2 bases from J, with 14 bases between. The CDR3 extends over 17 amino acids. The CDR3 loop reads CAWSVLGGRTYNSPLHF. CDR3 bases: TGTGCCTGGAGTGTACTAGGCGGTCGAACCTATAATTCACCCCTCCACTTT.

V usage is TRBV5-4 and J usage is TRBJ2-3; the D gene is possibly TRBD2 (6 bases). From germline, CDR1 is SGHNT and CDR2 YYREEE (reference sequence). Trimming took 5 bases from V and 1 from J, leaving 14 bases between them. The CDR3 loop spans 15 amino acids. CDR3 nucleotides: TGTGCCAGCAGGGCCCCGGGACTTGGCACAGATACGCAGTATTTT. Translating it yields CASRAPGLGTDTQYF.

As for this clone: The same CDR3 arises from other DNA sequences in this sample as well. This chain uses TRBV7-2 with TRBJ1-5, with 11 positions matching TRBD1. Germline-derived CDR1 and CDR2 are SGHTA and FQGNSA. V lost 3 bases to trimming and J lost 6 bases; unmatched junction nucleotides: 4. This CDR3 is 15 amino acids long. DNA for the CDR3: TGTGCCAGCAGCTTCGGACAGGGGGCGGGTCAGCCCCAGCATTTT. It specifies CASSFGQGAGQPQHF.

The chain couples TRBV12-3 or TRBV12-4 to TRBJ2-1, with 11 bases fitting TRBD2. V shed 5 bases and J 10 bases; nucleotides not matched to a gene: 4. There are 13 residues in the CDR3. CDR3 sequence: CASSTSGSIEQFF. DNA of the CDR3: TGTGCCAGCAGTACTAGCGGGAGTATCGAGCAGTTCTTC.

CDR3 coding DNA: TGTGCTAGTGTTGAGACCAGCGCCTACGAGCAGTACTTC. It encodes CASVETSAYEQYF. This rearrangement joins TRBV12-5 to TRBJ2-7; D is uncertain. There are 13 residues in the CDR3. Germline V gene data show CDR1 as LGHNT and CDR2 as FRNRAP. Trimming stripped 7 bases from V and 2 bases from J, with 12 bases between.

In DNA, the CDR3 is TGTGCCAGCAGTGAAGCGCTTGTGGGCTCCACTGAAGCTTTCTTT. This translates into CASSEALVGSTEAFF. This chain links TRBV6-1 with TRBJ1-1; D is ambiguous. Per the germline V gene, CDR1 is MNHNS and CDR2 is SASEGT. The CDR3 has 15 amino acids. Trimming took off 0 bases at V and 4 bases at J, with 12 bases between the two ends.

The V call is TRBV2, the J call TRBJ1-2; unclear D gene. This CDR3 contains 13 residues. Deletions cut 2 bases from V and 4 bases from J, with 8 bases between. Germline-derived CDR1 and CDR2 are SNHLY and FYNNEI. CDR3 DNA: TGTGCCAGCAGTGAACAACAGCTCTATGGCTACACCTTC. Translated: CASSEQQLYGYTF.

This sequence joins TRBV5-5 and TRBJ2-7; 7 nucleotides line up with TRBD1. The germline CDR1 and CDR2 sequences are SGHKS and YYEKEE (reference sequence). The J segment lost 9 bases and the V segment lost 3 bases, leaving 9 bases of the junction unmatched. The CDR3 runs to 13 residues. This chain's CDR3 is CASSWDSPYAQYF. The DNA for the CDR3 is TGTGCCAGCAGCTGGGACAGTCCCTATGCGCAGTACTTC.

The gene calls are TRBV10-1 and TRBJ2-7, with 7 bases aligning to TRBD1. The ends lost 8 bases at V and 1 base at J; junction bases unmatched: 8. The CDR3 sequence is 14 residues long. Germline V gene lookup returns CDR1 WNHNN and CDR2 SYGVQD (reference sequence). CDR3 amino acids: CASQGQVGSYEQYF. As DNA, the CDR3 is TGCGCCAGCCAAGGACAGGTCGGGTCCTACGAGCAGTACTTC.

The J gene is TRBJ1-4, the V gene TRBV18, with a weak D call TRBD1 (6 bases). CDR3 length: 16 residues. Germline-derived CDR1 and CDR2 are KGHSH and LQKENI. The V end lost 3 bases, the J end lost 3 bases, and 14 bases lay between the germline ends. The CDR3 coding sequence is TGTGCCAGCTCACCTCAACAGGGTTCGGCTAATGAAAAACTGTTTTTT. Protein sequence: CASSPQQGSANEKLFF. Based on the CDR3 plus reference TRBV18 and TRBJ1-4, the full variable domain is NAGVMQNPRHLVRRRGQEARLRCSPMKGHSHVYWYRQLPEEGLKFMVYLQKENIIDESGMPKERFSAEFPKEGPSILRIQQVVRGDSAAYFCASSPQQGSANEKLFFGSGTQLSVL.

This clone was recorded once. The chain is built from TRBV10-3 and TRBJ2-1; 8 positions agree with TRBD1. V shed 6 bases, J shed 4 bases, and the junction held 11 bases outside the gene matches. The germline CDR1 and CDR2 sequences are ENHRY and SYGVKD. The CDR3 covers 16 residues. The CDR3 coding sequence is TGTGCCATCAGCTCAGGGGGCGCGGGCTTTTACAATGAGCAGTTCTTC. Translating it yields CAISSGGAGFYNEQFF.

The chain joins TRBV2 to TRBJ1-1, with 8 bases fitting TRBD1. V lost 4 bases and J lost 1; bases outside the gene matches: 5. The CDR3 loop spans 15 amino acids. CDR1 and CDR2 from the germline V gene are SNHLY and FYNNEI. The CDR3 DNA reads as TGTGCCAGCAGTGCACAGGGGGTACCGAACACTGAAGCTTTCTTT. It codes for CASSAQGVPNTEAFF.

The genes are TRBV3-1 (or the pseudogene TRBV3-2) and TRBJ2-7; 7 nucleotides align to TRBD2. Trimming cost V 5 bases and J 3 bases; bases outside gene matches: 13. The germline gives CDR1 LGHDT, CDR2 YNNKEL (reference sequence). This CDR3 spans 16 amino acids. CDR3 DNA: TGTGCCAGCAGCAACTTCAAAGCGGGAACTCACTACGAGCAGTACTTC. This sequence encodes CASSNFKAGTHYEQYF.

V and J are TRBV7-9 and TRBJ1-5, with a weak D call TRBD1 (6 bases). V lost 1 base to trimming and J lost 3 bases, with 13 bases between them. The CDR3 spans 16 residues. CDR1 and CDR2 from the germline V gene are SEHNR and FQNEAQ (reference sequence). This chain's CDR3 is CASSLGRQGNNQPQHF. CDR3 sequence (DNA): TGTGCCAGCAGCTTAGGAAGGCAGGGGAACAATCAGCCCCAGCATTTT.

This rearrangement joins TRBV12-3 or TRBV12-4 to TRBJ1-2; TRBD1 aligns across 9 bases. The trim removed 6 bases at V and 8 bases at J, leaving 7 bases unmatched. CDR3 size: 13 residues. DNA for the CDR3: TGTGCCAGCAGAGCAGGACAGGGGCGAGGCTACACCTTC. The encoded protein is CASRAGQGRGYTF.

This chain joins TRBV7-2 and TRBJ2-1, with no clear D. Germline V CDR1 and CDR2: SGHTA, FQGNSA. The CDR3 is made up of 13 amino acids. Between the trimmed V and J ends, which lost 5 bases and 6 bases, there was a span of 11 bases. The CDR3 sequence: CASSPRSINEQFF. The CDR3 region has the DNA TGTGCCAGCAGCCCAAGAAGCATCAATGAGCAGTTCTTC.

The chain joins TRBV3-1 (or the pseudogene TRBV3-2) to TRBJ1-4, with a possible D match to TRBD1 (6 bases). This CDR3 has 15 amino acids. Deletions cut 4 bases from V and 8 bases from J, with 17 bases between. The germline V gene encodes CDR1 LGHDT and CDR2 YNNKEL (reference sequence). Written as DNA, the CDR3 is TGTGCCAGCAGCCGAGGGCCTGGGGGCGAAGAAAAACTGTTTTTT. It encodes CASSRGPGGEEKLFF.

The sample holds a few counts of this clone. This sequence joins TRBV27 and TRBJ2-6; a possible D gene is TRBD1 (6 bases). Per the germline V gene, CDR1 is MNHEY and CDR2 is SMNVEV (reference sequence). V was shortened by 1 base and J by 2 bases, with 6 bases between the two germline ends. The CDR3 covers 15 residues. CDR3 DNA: TGTGCCAGCAGTTTATGGGACACTGGGGCCAACGTCCTGACTTTC. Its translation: CASSLWDTGANVLTF.

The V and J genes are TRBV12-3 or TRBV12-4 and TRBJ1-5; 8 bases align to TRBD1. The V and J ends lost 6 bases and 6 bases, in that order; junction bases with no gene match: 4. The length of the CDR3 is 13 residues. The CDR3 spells CASSQTGGQPQHF. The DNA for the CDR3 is TGTGCCAGCAGCCAAACAGGGGGTCAGCCCCAGCATTTT.